Listed below are T cell receptor beta chains from one sample, sequenced in a study of blood T cell repertoires in COVID-19. Some clones are missing from TCRdb's copy, which holds only in-frame ones; the method was immunoSEQ multiplex PCR. The table has a few hundred thousand clones, around 85% seen once. The sequenced material came from peripheral blood. The receptors were gathered from a man aged 55 to 70 with acute or convalescent COVID-19. Each CDR3 is given with its conserved first and last residue. A D gene is named only where the DNA matches it firmly. Clone sizes are given selectively: once, few, many, or a class where the clone is expanded.

D	V	size	J	CDR3	DNA
-	TRBV6-2/TRBV6-3	once	TRBJ2-2	CASSYSDRDTGELFF	TGTGCCAGCAGTTACTCGGACAGAGACACCGGGGAGCTGTTTTTT
-	TRBV7-3	-	TRBJ1-1	CASSFDRDTEAFF	TGTGCCAGCAGCTTCGATCGGGACACTGAAGCTTTCTTT
TRBD1	TRBV27	-	TRBJ1-2	CASSPRTGLLYGYTF	TGTGCCAGCAGTCCTAGGACAGGACTCCTATATGGCTACACCTTC
-	TRBV27	-	TRBJ1-5	CASSLERNQPQHF	TGTGCCAGCAGTTTAGAACGGAATCAGCCCCAGCATTTT
TRBD1	TRBV6-1	-	TRBJ1-5	CASSERTGGQPQHF	TGTGCCAGCAGTGAAAGGACAGGGGGTCAGCCCCAGCATTTT
-	TRBV28	-	TRBJ1-1	CASSLLSRVTEAFF	TGTGCCAGCAGTCTCCTCTCCCGGGTCACTGAAGCTTTCTTT
-	TRBV6-6	-	TRBJ2-5	CASSYSWQGETQYF	TGTGCCAGCAGTTACTCGTGGCAGGGGGAGACCCAGTACTTC
-	TRBV7-9	many	TRBJ2-2	CASSFNSGELFF	TGTGCCAGCAGCTTTAACTCCGGGGAGCTGTTTTTT
TRBD1	TRBV9	-	TRBJ2-2	CASSALSPGQGHTGELFF	TGTGCCAGCAGCGCCCTCAGCCCAGGACAGGGACACACCGGGGAGCTGTTTTTT
TRBD1	TRBV24-1	once	TRBJ2-1	CATSPQGAQYNEQFF	TGTGCCACCAGCCCACAGGGGGCGCAGTACAATGAGCAGTTCTTC
-	TRBV5-6	-	TRBJ2-1	CASTGGTEQFF	TGTGCCAGCACTGGAGGTACTGAGCAGTTCTTC
TRBD1	TRBV19	-	TRBJ1-5	CASSIGTGDYSNQPQHF	TGTGCCAGTAGTATAGGGACAGGCGACTATAGCAATCAGCCCCAGCATTTT
TRBD2	TRBV6-2/TRBV6-3	-	TRBJ2-7	CASSPRLAGGYEQYF	TGTGCCAGCAGCCCCCGTTTGGCGGGAGGTTACGAGCAGTACTTC
TRBD2	TRBV7-2	-	TRBJ2-5	CASSLVGTSGRAVETQYF	TGTGCCAGCAGCTTAGTGGGGACTAGCGGGAGGGCCGTGGAGACCCAGTACTTC
TRBD1	TRBV19	-	TRBJ2-5	CASSMERTGEPYQETQYF	TGTGCCAGTAGTATGGAACGAACAGGGGAACCGTACCAAGAGACCCAGTACTTC
-	TRBV3-1/TRBV3-2	-	TRBJ2-3	CASSQRVGHSTDTQYF	TGTGCCAGCAGCCAGAGGGTGGGACATAGCACAGATACGCAGTATTTT
-	TRBV6-2/TRBV6-3	-	TRBJ2-6	CASSYARVTGANVLTF	TGTGCCAGCAGTTACGCCAGGGTGACTGGGGCCAACGTCCTGACTTTC
TRBD1	TRBV29-1	-	TRBJ2-7	CSAWDSYYEQYF	TGCAGCGCCTGGGACAGTTACTACGAGCAGTACTTC
TRBD1	TRBV6-5	-	TRBJ1-1	CASTLTGDTEAFF	TGTGCCAGCACCCTGACAGGGGACACTGAAGCTTTCTTT
TRBD1	TRBV6-2/TRBV6-3	-	TRBJ2-3	CASSLGLGQTTDTQYF	TGTGCCAGCAGCCTTGGACTGGGACAGACCACAGATACGCAGTATTTT
-	TRBV7-3	-	TRBJ2-1	CASSLASGTYNEQFF	TGTGCCAGCAGCTTAGCGTCAGGGACCTACAATGAGCAGTTCTTC
-	TRBV7-3	-	TRBJ2-2	CASSLGGANTGELFF	TGTGCCAGCAGCTTAGGTGGAGCGAACACCGGGGAGCTGTTTTTT
-	TRBV6-2/TRBV6-3	-	TRBJ2-7	CASSRAGVYEQYF	TGTGCCAGCAGTCGCGCCGGGGTCTACGAGCAGTACTTC
-	TRBV9	-	TRBJ1-5	CASSGGQRDQPQHF	TGTGCCAGCAGCGGAGGACAGAGGGATCAGCCCCAGCATTTT
TRBD2	TRBV19	once	TRBJ2-1	CASRREDRNNEQFF	TGTGCCAGTAGACGGGAGGACCGAAACAATGAGCAGTTCTTC
TRBD1	TRBV28	-	TRBJ1-6	CASSSVQGRSPLHF	TGTGCCAGCAGTTCCGTACAGGGGCGCTCACCCCTCCACTTT
TRBD1	TRBV9	-	TRBJ1-1	CASSKWDRGMGTEAFF	TGTGCCAGCAGCAAATGGGACAGGGGAATGGGCACTGAAGCTTTCTTT
-	TRBV6-1	-	TRBJ1-2	CASSEVAQGNYGYTF	TGTGCCAGCAGTGAAGTTGCACAGGGAAACTATGGCTACACCTTC
-	TRBV4-2	-	TRBJ2-2	CASSQERTGELFF	TGTGCCAGCAGCCAAGAGAGAACCGGGGAGCTGTTTTTT
-	TRBV5-5	once	TRBJ2-7	CASTFRTESYEQYF	TGTGCCAGCACCTTCCGGACAGAGTCCTACGAGCAGTACTTC
-	TRBV5-1	-	TRBJ1-3	CASSLKTGSGNTIYF	TGCGCCAGCAGCCTCAAGACGGGTTCAGGAAACACCATATATTTT
-	TRBV5-6	-	TRBJ1-1	CASSRRTGTEAFF	TGTGCCAGCAGCCGCAGAACAGGCACTGAAGCTTTCTTT
TRBD2	TRBV6-5	few	TRBJ2-7	CASSYSSSGRLAEQYF	TGTGCCAGCAGTTACTCGAGCAGCGGGAGGCTTGCCGAGCAGTACTTC
-	TRBV30	-	TRBJ2-3	CAWSVGRDSTDTQYF	TGTGCCTGGAGTGTAGGGCGGGATAGCACAGATACGCAGTATTTT
-	TRBV4-3	-	TRBJ2-7	CASSQDGSSYEQYF	TGCGCCAGCAGCCAAGATGGGTCTAGCTACGAGCAGTACTTC
-	TRBV27	-	TRBJ2-7	CASSPQGNYEQYF	TGTGCCAGCAGTCCGCAGGGTAACTACGAGCAGTACTTC
TRBD1	TRBV6-5	-	TRBJ2-5	CASSWTGGETQYF	TGTGCCAGCAGCTGGACAGGGGGAGAGACCCAGTACTTC
-	TRBV9	-	TRBJ1-1	CASSPNRGVAFF	TGTGCCAGCAGCCCTAATCGGGGTGTGGCTTTCTTT
TRBD2	TRBV18	-	TRBJ2-3	CASSPLASGPSTDTQYF	TGTGCCAGCTCACCGCTGGCTAGCGGACCTAGCACAGATACGCAGTATTTT